This entry describes one T cell receptor (beta chain). There is no known antigen for this receptor. Per-nucleotide qualities are absent, and no much larger clonotype sits a single base away. Library creation used the immunoSEQ multiplex PCR assay. A mixture of 60 forward primers for TCR Vbeta segments and 13 reverse primers for TCR Jbeta segments was used in the multiplex PCR. The CDR3 region of rearranged TCR beta genes was amplified from genomic DNA by a multiplex PCR assay. The Illumina HiSeq System was used to sequence the amplified TCR beta libraries as 87-base-pair reads. The original methods were these. In a later analysis, 80 million or so unique TCR beta chains were counted across the roughly 610 repertoires, and around 10 million of these chains were shared by at least two donors. Raw reads were error-corrected and collapsed into unique sequences by a nearest-neighbor algorithm in which closely related sequences were merged to remove PCR and sequencing errors. To assign V, D and J gene segments, CDR3 sequences were aligned to IMGT reference sequences. Each retained sequence needed at least a six-nucleotide match to both a V gene segment and a J gene segment. A rearrangement was called productive if the CDR3 had no stop codons and remained in frame with V and J, and every other rearrangement was called non-productive. Following IMGT convention, CDR3 was defined as the stretch from the second conserved V-encoded cysteine to the conserved J-encoded phenylalanine. Sequences without an unambiguous match to a single V gene segment were excluded from the earlier analysis of 450 to 750 of the donors. In an earlier analysis of around 590 of the donors, a V segment was called functional when productive rearrangements were above 56.7%, and segregating when the standard deviation between donors exceeded 5%. To diagnose cytomegalovirus status from the catalog of TCR beta chain sequences, a statistical classification framework was built. In a later analysis, V and J genes were assigned by comparing TCR nucleotide sequences against IMGT/GENE-DB human TR gene sequences. In a later analysis, CDR3 sequences and most-parsimonious VDJ recombination scenarios were assigned using the TCRdist pipeline. A later analysis defined each TCR beta chain by its CDR3 amino acid sequence plus V-gene family, and excluded reads lacking a unique V-gene family. As a way to deal with suspected cross-contamination and a sequencing artifact, a later analysis dropped more than 500 nucleotide sequences that were highly shared and had low generation probability. A later analysis calculated a clonal expansion index for each public chain from normalized within-repertoire ranks of inferred template counts. A later analysis computed generation probabilities with a VDJ recombination model fitted to out-of-frame rearrangements, and checked the results against IGoR. In a later analysis, hypergeometric tests were used to score TCR-TCR, TCR-HLA and TCR-CMV co-occurrence, with a repertoire-size bias correction applied to TCR pairs. To estimate false discovery rates, a later analysis permuted the HLA or CMV assignments 20 times. In a later analysis, co-occurring TCRs were grouped using DBSCAN, and TCRdist sequence similarity was added for clustering within HLA-allele-positive subsets. Repertoires with fewer than 30,000 or more than 120,000 public chains were left out of co-occurrence clustering, as were four to six repertoires with anomalous nucleotide sharing. The source is immuneACCESS, and TCRdb retained only in-frame sequences with V and J called. Part of the clones is not carried over; for the studies checked, unresolved V genes explain less than half of this, and the remainder is unexplained. For V, J and clone size, that table is used; D and trimming come from the DNA. The sample table shows some 200,000 clones, and roughly 77% are seen once. The ten largest account for roughly 0.4% of the sample.

The cohort comprised hundreds of healthy bone marrow donors. Cohort members were all nominally healthy when sampled, although unrecorded immune exposures were likely present. The donor was CMV seropositive and was included in the group of 289 seropositive cohort members. Every donor gave a peripheral blood sample, and the peripheral blood mononuclear cells from that sample were used for TCR beta sequencing. Genomic DNA was extracted from the blood cell samples with the Qiagen DNeasy Blood Extraction Kit. These data are taken from a study of cytomegalovirus exposure and HLA in healthy donors (dated by TCRdb to between 2016 and 2019). Regarding the research as a whole: An earlier analysis of roughly 610 of the donors reported 276 Gb of sequence data and around 120 million unique TCR beta sequences obtained from about 180 million T cells. Among the 398 genotyped donors, around 81% belonged to the genetic ancestry cluster associated with self-reported Caucasian donors. Rather than drawing on any new phenotypic data, the later analysis identified candidate immune exposures from TCR beta sequences and the way those sequences occurred across donors. In addition to the first cohort of 650 to 750 subjects, a separate validation cohort of approximately 130 different subjects was used. On average, around 240,000 unique TCR beta nucleotide sequences were sequenced per donor among 350 to 400 genotyped donors of the cohort, with 15% to 20% of those sequences being non-productive. HLA typing covered class I and class II loci at four-digit resolution. The T cell repertoires of 666 subjects were profiled by immunosequencing and related to cytomegalovirus serostatus. The study aimed to test whether signatures of past pathogen exposure could be identified by cataloging public T cell receptors. About 5 DR-DQ haplotypes were handled as single units for association and clustering, since linkage in the cohort was strong. To study patterns of TCR occurrence, a later analysis re-analyzed previously published TCR beta repertoires from just over 650 donors and added high-resolution HLA genotyping. All discovery cohort repertoires had been generated on a single sequencing platform. Genome-wide SNP genotypes for about 65% of the 666 donors were used in a later genetic analysis, which treated that subset as a discovery cohort. The number of donors typed differed by locus, with roughly 620-630 for A, B, C, DRB1 and DQB1, around 500 for DQA1, approximately 580 for DPA1, and around 460 for DPB1. Alongside the repertoire data, information on donor age, sex, ethnicity and CMV serostatus was compiled. An earlier analysis of approximately 500 of the donors applied high-throughput TCR beta sequencing to assess whether each TCR beta V gene segment acted as functional or pseudogenic. High-throughput TCR immunosequencing, statistical association of individual TCRs with disease status, and machine learning were combined to predict cytomegalovirus infection status. An early release covering 550 to 700 HLA-typed donors comprised 250 to 350 gigabases of sequencing data and roughly 86 million unique TCR sequences. Paper-wide results and their limitations: The earlier analysis of some 560 of the donors excluded some 15 rarely observed V segments, including chromosome 9 orphons, because counts were too low. For the cohort, immune exposure information was limited to CMV serostatus. The authors suggested that the approach could potentially be generalized to other disease states and immunological phenotypes. Compared with equally common non-associated chains, HLA-associated TCR beta chains in a later analysis were more clonally expanded and had lower generation probabilities. According to a later analysis, parvovirus B19, influenza, CMV and Epstein-Barr virus appeared linked to several top co-occurrence clusters. An earlier analysis of around 500 of the donors showed that most TCR beta V segments appeared in productive rearrangements either about 87% or about 30% of the time, which broadly matched IMGT annotations. The study gave a list of some 150 TCR beta chains associated with cytomegalovirus. A further reported finding was that TCR beta sequences accurately predicted the HLA-A and HLA-B alleles for most subjects in the first cohort. A cluster of highly shared sequence variants was judged likely to represent a technical artifact of the sequencing pipeline. Presence/absence analyses assumed roughly uniform sequencing depth across donors, an assumption that may not hold. HLA typing was unavailable for some donors at each locus, so association tests used only the typed subset. The classifier was reported to diagnose cytomegalovirus status with high specificity and sensitivity in both the original cohort and the validation cohort. An association between a missense DCLRE1C variant and V-gene and J-gene trimming of TCR beta chains was found in a later genetic analysis and replicated in an independent cohort. While some public TCRs were present in many individuals, most TCR sequences turned up only very rarely across donors. A later analysis found that TCR association rates varied across HLA loci, with DRB1 alleles showing the most associated TCRs and HLA-C alleles the fewest. In a later analysis, some 18,000 TCR beta sequences were associated with specific HLA alleles at a false discovery rate of 0.05. Linkage disequilibrium might explain the correlated functional status among segregating V segments, but an unknown experimental factor could not be excluded. A later analysis found that most CMV-associated TCR beta chains appeared HLA-restricted, with HLA associations seemingly driven largely by CMV exposure. According to a later genetic analysis, donors in an Asian-associated ancestry cluster had fewer N-insertions in productive TCRs than the approximately 690-donor mean. Assigning TCR associations to individual alleles was difficult when HLA alleles, especially DR and DQ, strongly co-occurred. In vitro tests confirmed that a few of the cytomegalovirus-associated TCR beta chains recognize cytomegalovirus antigens. Only TCR beta chains were sequenced in this cohort, and the absence of alpha or paired-chain data limited detectable features.

Sequenced material: PBMCs. This sequence originates from a male donor in good health and CMV-seropositive.

The DNA reads TGTGCCAGCAGGGAATCGGGACATAACATCTATGGCTACACCTTC. The encoded protein is CASRESGHNIYGYTF. Recombination connected TRBV6-5 to TRBJ1-2, with TRBD1 as a weak D call on 6 bases. Looking up the germline V gene yields CDR1 MNHEY and CDR2 SVGAGI. The CDR3 has 15 amino acids, counting the end cysteine and phenylalanine. Left in the record is the CDR3 DNA by itself, 45 bases read in frame from the first base. V drops 6 bases and J drops 4 bases, leaving 18 bases in between.